The 18 T cell receptor beta chains listed next were all sequenced from one sample in a study of T-cell reconstitution after alpha-beta-depleted transplantation in children. Unique molecular identifiers featured in how the TCRbeta library was prepared. TCRdb analysed the PCR reads with MiXCR anew, one entry per CDR3 protein. This table has a few hundred thousand distinct CDR3 sequences, about 12% appearing once. The sequences come from PBMCs from the stem cell graft donor, collected from the stem cell graft. Receptors originate from a human donor who donated a stem cell graft to a child with combined immunodeficiency.

This clonotype was counted ten times or more. The chain employs TRBV20-1 and TRBJ2-3; 10 bases agree with TRBD2. The V and J ends lost 3 bases and 3 bases, in that order; junction bases with no gene match: 9. The germline V gene has CDR1 DFQATT and CDR2 SNEGSKA (reference sequence). The CDR3 covers 16 residues. Here the CDR3 DNA reads TGCAGTGCTAGTCCTAGCGGGGGCCGGAGGACAGATACGCAGTATTTT. It is translated as CSASPSGGRRTDTQYF.

This clonotype was observed a handful of times. This chain uses TRBV30 with TRBJ2-3; the D gene is possibly TRBD2 (5 bases). Deletions cut 5 bases from V and 0 bases from J, with 12 bases between. The CDR3 contains 14 residues. Germline V gene lookup returns CDR1 GTSNPN and CDR2 SVGIG (reference sequence). CDR3 DNA sequence: TGTGCCTGGTCCCGCGGGTCTAGCACAGATACGCAGTATTTT. Amino acid sequence: CAWSRGSSTDTQYF.

This clonotype was observed at least ten times. The V call is TRBV4-3, the J call TRBJ2-7, with D maybe TRBD1 (6 bases). V was trimmed by 4 bases and J by 5 bases, leaving 9 bases between them. Germline lookup yields CDR1 LGHNA and CDR2 YSLEER. There are 12 residues in the CDR3. For the CDR3, the DNA is TGCGCCAGCAGCCGTTCAGGGGACGAGCAGTACTTC. It yields the protein CASSRSGDEQYF.

This clonotype has more than one count but fewer than ten. The J gene is TRBJ2-5, the V gene TRBV29-1, with D hard to call. V was shortened by 2 bases and J by 3 bases, with 7 bases between the two germline ends. Germline-derived CDR1 and CDR2 are SQVTM and ANQGSEA. There are 12 residues in the CDR3. For the CDR3, the DNA is TGCAGCGTTGAACAGGCCGAAGAGACCCAGTACTTC. Amino acid sequence: CSVEQAEETQYF. The full variable domain, rest sourced from reference TRBV29-1 and TRBJ2-5, is SAVISQKPSRDICQRGTSLTIQCQVDSQVTMMFWYRQQPGQSLTLIATANQGSEATYESGFVIDKFPISRPNLTFSTLTVSNMSPEDSSIYLCSVEQAEETQYFGPGTRLLVL.

This chain uses TRBV29-1 with TRBJ2-7, with D perhaps matching TRBD1 or TRBD2 (6 bases each). The CDR3 totals 14 residues. The germline V gene encodes CDR1 SQVTM and CDR2 ANQGSEA. Trimming stripped 5 bases from V and 5 bases from J, with 19 bases between. In nucleotides, the CDR3 is TGCAGCGTTCTAGAGGGGGGATCCACGGACGAGCAGTACTTC. This sequence encodes CSVLEGGSTDEQYF.

Notes on this clonotype: The conserved final phenylalanine or tryptophan is absent from the CDR3, which likely points to a read error. The chain combines TRBV29-1 with TRBJ1-4, with 8 bases aligning to TRBD1. Germline CDR1 and CDR2: SQVTM and ANQGSEA. Trimming removed 7 bases from V and 5 bases from J; junction bases left unmatched: 3. The CDR3 has 12 amino acids. The CDR3 sequence: CSAGDRNEKLFV. The CDR3, as DNA: TGCAGCGCCGGGGACAGGAATGAAAAACTGTTTGTT.

This clonotype has just a few counts. The chain joins TRBV7-9 to TRBJ1-1; D possibly corresponds to TRBD1 (5 bases). The V end was cut by 5 bases, the J end by 4 bases, with 23 bases between. CDR1 is SEHNR, CDR2 FQNEAQ, per germline (reference sequence). There are 17 residues in the CDR3. Here the CDR3 reads CASSPLARRGLGTEAFF. The CDR3 coding sequence is TGTGCCAGCAGCCCTCTCGCCCGAAGGGGTTTGGGCACTGAAGCTTTCTTT.

This clonotype was observed a handful of times. This chain joins TRBV7-8 and TRBJ1-4; tentative D call: TRBD1 (5 bases). Trimming stripped 4 bases from V and 5 bases from J, with 11 bases between. From germline, CDR1 is SGHVS and CDR2 FQNEAQ. CDR3 length: 14 residues. The DNA for the CDR3 is TGTGCCAGCAGCTACGACAGACAGAATGAAAAACTGTTTTTT. The encoded protein is CASSYDRQNEKLFF.

Many counts were recorded for this clonotype. The rearrangement links TRBV4-2 to TRBJ2-1; the D gene could be TRBD1 or TRBD2 (6 bases each). Germline loops: CDR1 LGHNA, CDR2 YNFKEQ. This CDR3 has 14 residues. V was cut by 0 bases and J by 7 bases, with 10 bases left in between. CDR3 in amino acids: CASSQEGGGNEQFF. The DNA of the CDR3 is TGTGCCAGCAGCCAAGAAGGGGGAGGTAATGAGCAGTTCTTC.

The chain joins TRBV2 to TRBJ2-3, with no clear D. Looked up from germline, CDR1 is SNHLY and CDR2 is FYNNEI. The CDR3 spans 11 residues. V dropped 4 bases and J dropped 9 bases, with 8 bases sitting between them. The CDR3 spells CASSGSPTQYF. DNA for the CDR3: TGTGCCAGCAGTGGATCCCCCACGCAGTATTTT. The entire variable domain, with the rest obtained from reference TRBV2 and TRBJ2-3, is as follows: EPEVTQTPSHQVTQMGQEVILRCVPISNHLYFYWYRQILGQKVEFLVSFYNNEISEKSEIFDDQFSVERPDGSNFTLKIRSTKLEDSAMYFCASSGSPTQYFGPGTRLTVL.

Ten or more counts support this clonotype. The gene calls are TRBV12-3 or TRBV12-4 and TRBJ1-4; unclear D gene. With 5 bases removed from V and 0 bases from J, the gap between germline ends came to 10 bases. The CDR3 consists of 15 residues. The CDR3 bases are TGTGCCAGCAGTGCTTCGACAACAACTAATGAAAAACTGTTTTTT. Amino acids: CASSASTTTNEKLFF.

CDR3 loop: CSGISRDSAYNEQFF. The DNA of the CDR3 is TGCAGTGGTATAAGCCGGGACTCGGCCTACAATGAGCAGTTCTTC. The rearrangement links TRBV20-1 to TRBJ2-1; a possible D gene is TRBD2 (6 bases). Per germline, CDR1 DFQATT and CDR2 SNEGSKA (reference sequence). The CDR3 extends over 15 amino acids. Trimming pared 7 bases from V and 2 bases from J, leaving 18 bases between.

This sequence joins TRBV5-1 and TRBJ2-7; 7 bases fit TRBD1. Germline V gives CDR1 SGHRS, CDR2 YFSETQ. V lost 3 bases and J lost 5; bases outside the gene matches: 5. The length of the CDR3 is 13 residues. DNA of the CDR3: TGCGCCAGCAGCTCGACAGGGTCCCACGAGCAGTACTTC. As protein: CASSSTGSHEQYF.

This clonotype has ten or more counts. The chain has TRBV5-5 and TRBJ2-3, with no clear D. The CDR3 sequence is 15 residues long. Germline V lookup: CDR1 SGHKS, CDR2 YYEKEE (reference sequence). Trimming cost V 0 bases and J 8 bases, with 16 bases left between them. CDR3 sequence: CASSLGVRFPGTQYF. CDR3 in DNA: TGTGCCAGCAGCTTGGGAGTCAGATTTCCGGGTACGCAGTATTTT.

This clonotype was recorded at least ten times. The chain has TRBV6-5 and TRBJ1-1; D remains unclear. Germline assignment: CDR1 MNHEY and CDR2 SVGAGI. This CDR3 is built from 14 residues. V was clipped by 0 bases and J by 3 bases, with 8 bases between them. The CDR3 DNA reads TGTGCCAGCAGTTACTCGGCCAGAGACACTGAAGCTTTCTTT. Its protein is CASSYSARDTEAFF.

This clonotype occurred a few times. The rearrangement links TRBV28 to TRBJ2-7, with D maybe TRBD1 (6 bases). CDR3 length: 12 amino acids. Trimming left V 8 bases short and J 10 bases short, with 18 bases between. Germline V gene sequence: CDR1 MDHEN, CDR2 SYDVKM. CDR3 residues: CASCPPQGEQYF. The CDR3 DNA is TGTGCCAGCTGCCCTCCACAGGGAGAACAGTACTTC.

This clonotype has ten or more counts. The rearrangement uses TRBV6-2 or TRBV6-3 and TRBJ2-1, with 14 positions matching TRBD2. The CDR3 totals 17 residues. Germline CDR1 and CDR2: MNHEY and SVGEGT. V lost 5 bases, J lost 8 bases, and 11 bases stayed unmatched. CDR3 DNA: TGTGCCAGCAGTAGTCCCGAGACTAGCGGGAGGGGTGATGAGCAGTTCTTC. Translating gives CASSSPETSGRGDEQFF.

This clonotype was recorded at least ten times. Written as DNA, the CDR3 is TGCAGCGCTTCGGGACAGGGTTCCTACAATGAGCAGTTCTTC. Amino acids: CSASGQGSYNEQFF. This chain joins TRBV29-1 and TRBJ2-1; TRBD1 agrees at 9 bases. Germline V lookup: CDR1 SQVTM, CDR2 ANQGSEA. The CDR3 has 14 residues. After removal of 7 bases from V and 1 base from J, the junction contained 5 bases not matched to a gene.